The 23 T cell receptor beta chains below were found in one sample sequenced in a study of shared clonotypes between healthy human individuals. Positively selected for CCR7, the CD45RO-negative cells used as naive CD8 cells excluded terminally differentiated effector memory CD45RA+ cells. The assay was immunoSEQ multiplex PCR, and TCRdb's table has in-frame clones only and misses some. The data show 660,000 or so clones, approximately 96% seen once. Material for sequencing was naive CD8+ T cells sorted from blood. These receptors were obtained from a woman in her 30s in good health.

This chain uses TRBV27 with TRBJ2-1; maybe TRBD2 (6 bases). The V end lost 3 bases, the J end lost 10 bases, and 19 bases lay between the germline ends. Germline CDR1 and CDR2: MNHEY and SMNVEV (reference sequence). This CDR3 is 15 amino acids long. The CDR3 coding sequence is TGTGCCAGCAGTTTTGGGGGACTCCTTTCAGGCGAGCAGTTCTTC. Translation gives CASSFGGLLSGEQFF.

The genes are TRBV19 and TRBJ2-5, with D tentatively TRBD1 (6 bases). The J call could be wrong; TRBJ2-7 is a better fit for the DNA end. Germline V gene sequence: CDR1 LNHDA, CDR2 SQIVND (reference sequence). The length of the CDR3 is 13 residues. In DNA form, the CDR3 reads TGTGCCAGTAGTATGGACAGCTCCTACGAGCAGTACTTC. Its protein product is CASSMDSSYEQYF.

The chain combines TRBV6-5 with TRBJ2-2, with a weak D call TRBD1 (6 bases). Germline loops: CDR1 MNHEY, CDR2 SVGAGI. Trimming cost V 6 bases and J 5 bases, with 13 bases left between them. The CDR3 extends over 14 amino acids. The CDR3 loop is CASRYREGTGELFF. In DNA, the CDR3 is TGTGCCAGCAGATACAGGGAAGGGACCGGGGAGCTGTTTTTT.

This clone showed up just once. The CDR3 DNA reads TGTGCCAGCAGAACCCTCAGGGCAGGGAATCAGCCCCAGCATTTT. Translating gives CASRTLRAGNQPQHF. The J gene is TRBJ1-5, the V gene TRBV27; weak D call: TRBD1 (5 bases). This CDR3 has 15 residues. V was clipped by 6 bases and J by 4 bases, with 16 bases between them. CDR1 is MNHEY and CDR2 is SMNVEV in the germline V gene (reference sequence).

The CDR3 DNA follows: TGTGCCAGCAGCTTTAAAAGGGGGGATGAAGCTTTCTTT. It codes for CASSFKRGDEAFF. J is TRBJ1-1 and V is TRBV11-2, with D possibly matching TRBD1 (6 bases). The CDR3 has 13 amino acids. The germline CDR1 and CDR2 sequences are SGHAT and FQNNGV. V shed 3 bases and J shed 7 bases, with 12 bases lying between them.

The V call is TRBV2, the J call TRBJ2-4, with 9 nucleotides matching TRBD1. This CDR3 has 13 residues. Germline V CDR1 and CDR2: SNHLY, FYNNEI. The V segment lost 8 bases and the J segment 7 bases; nucleotides outside the gene matches: 6. This CDR3 reads CASGRTGDNIQYF. In nucleotides, the CDR3 is TGTGCCAGCGGAAGGACAGGGGACAACATTCAGTACTTC.

The J gene is TRBJ2-1, the V gene TRBV30; D unclear. The CDR3 has 13 amino acids. V dropped 0 bases and J dropped 6 bases, with 9 bases sitting between them. CDR1 and CDR2 (germline): GTSNPN, SVGIG (reference sequence). The CDR3 DNA is TGTGCCTGGAGTGTAGCTAGTCTCAATGAGCAGTTCTTC. Translated, it gives CAWSVASLNEQFF.

The chain employs TRBV15 and TRBJ2-3; D is perhaps TRBD1 (5 bases). The germline V and J ends were trimmed by 7 bases and 2 bases, with 10 bases remaining between them. In germline, CDR1 is LNHNV, CDR2 YYDKDF (reference sequence). This CDR3 comprises 13 residues. CDR3 in DNA: TGTGCCACCACCCAGGGCAACACAGATACGCAGTATTTT. Amino acid sequence: CATTQGNTDTQYF.

This chain joins TRBV11-2 and TRBJ2-7; D is uncertain. CDR1 is SGHAT, CDR2 FQNNGV, per germline. The CDR3 runs to 11 residues. Trimming removed 4 bases from V and 3 bases from J, with 4 bases in between. CDR3 bases: TGTGCCAGCAGCTCAATCTACGAGCAGTACTTC. Amino acids: CASSSIYEQYF.

The chain couples TRBV27 to TRBJ2-1, with TRBD1 matching over 7 bases. This CDR3 has 15 amino acids. The V and J ends lost 8 bases and 6 bases, in that order; junction bases with no gene match: 13. The germline CDR1 and CDR2 sequences are MNHEY and SMNVEV (reference sequence). The CDR3 loop reads CASRHGTEFSNEQFF. DNA for the CDR3: TGTGCCAGCCGCCACGGGACAGAGTTCTCCAATGAGCAGTTCTTC.

The rearrangement uses TRBV28 and TRBJ1-5; 8 positions match TRBD1. Germline CDR1 is MDHEN and CDR2 is SYDVKM. This CDR3 contains 13 residues. Trimming cost V 5 bases and J 7 bases; bases outside gene matches: 4. The chain's CDR3 is CASSPGGWQPQHF. The CDR3 region has the DNA TGTGCCAGCAGTCCAGGGGGCTGGCAGCCCCAGCATTTT.

The rearrangement links TRBV9 to TRBJ2-5; TRBD2 aligns across 9 bases. The J segment lost 5 bases and the V segment lost 3 bases, leaving 14 bases of the junction unmatched. This CDR3 has 17 residues. CDR1 is SGDLS, CDR2 YYNGEE, per germline. CDR3 loop: CASSAEGGAGGRETQYF. CDR3 DNA: TGTGCCAGCAGCGCCGAGGGCGGAGCGGGAGGAAGGGAGACCCAGTACTTC.

V gene TRBV28 combines with J gene TRBJ1-6, with D possibly TRBD1 on 5 matching bases. Trimming removed 6 bases at V and 0 bases at J, with 15 bases between. CDR1 MDHEN and CDR2 SYDVKM come from the germline V gene. There are 17 residues in the CDR3. In DNA, the CDR3 is TGTGCCAGCAGCCTGGGACCTTACCGCTCCTATAATTCACCCCTCCACTTT. It codes for CASSLGPYRSYNSPLHF.

In DNA, the CDR3 is TGTGCCAGCAGTCCCCGGGACGGAGACTACGAGCAGTACTTC. Protein sequence: CASSPRDGDYEQYF. The chain recombines TRBV27 with TRBJ2-7; D could derive from TRBD1 or TRBD2 (5 bases each). V shed 5 bases and J shed 3 bases, with 14 bases lying between them. Germline CDR1 is MNHEY and CDR2 is SMNVEV (reference sequence). CDR3 length: 14 amino acids.

The chain carries TRBV27 and TRBJ1-4, with 10 bases lining up with TRBD1. Trimming took 5 bases from V and 7 from J; bases not matched to a gene: 4. From germline, CDR1 is MNHEY and CDR2 SMNVEV (reference sequence). The CDR3 has 14 residues. The CDR3: CASSHRDRGEKLFF. The DNA for the CDR3 is TGTGCCAGCAGTCACCGGGACAGGGGTGAAAAACTGTTTTTT.

This rearrangement joins TRBV28 to TRBJ2-5; the match to TRBD2 covers 7 bases. Germline lookup yields CDR1 MDHEN and CDR2 SYDVKM. J gave up 2 bases and V 2 bases, and 8 bases lay outside the gene matches. The CDR3 has 16 amino acids. DNA of the CDR3: TGTGCCAGCAGTTTAAGGGAGGGGAGGCGGCAAGAGACCCAGTACTTC. This encodes CASSLREGRRQETQYF.

This chain links TRBV19 with TRBJ2-7; 10 bases align to TRBD1. Germline V gene sequence: CDR1 LNHDA, CDR2 SQIVND (reference sequence). The V gene end was trimmed by 6 bases and the J gene end by 7 bases; junction bases not matched to a gene: 12. The CDR3 is made up of 15 amino acids. This CDR3 reads CASSPSGTGVGEQYF. The CDR3 nucleotides are TGTGCCAGTAGCCCCTCGGGGACAGGGGTGGGGGAGCAGTACTTC.

This clone was counted a single time. The chain links TRBV5-1 to TRBJ1-3, with D possibly being TRBD1 (5 bases). The V end was cut by 0 bases, the J end by 2 bases, with 12 bases between. The CDR3 sequence is 16 residues long. CDR1 is SGHRS and CDR2 is YFSETQ in the germline V gene. The CDR3 DNA reads TGCGCCAGCAGCTTGGGACAGCCCGGCCCTGGAAACACCATATATTTT. Its translation: CASSLGQPGPGNTIYF.

The V call is TRBV27, the J call TRBJ1-5, with 9 positions matching TRBD1. CDR1 is MNHEY and CDR2 is SMNVEV in the germline V gene (reference sequence). This CDR3 spans 14 amino acids. The J segment lost 7 bases and the V segment lost 4 bases, leaving 5 bases of the junction unmatched. CDR3 sequence: CASSWTGVRQPQHF. The DNA of the CDR3 is TGTGCCAGCAGTTGGACAGGGGTGAGGCAGCCCCAGCATTTT.

Only one count was recorded for this clone. The chain joins TRBV7-9 to TRBJ2-3, with D uncertain. The CDR3 is 10 residues long. The V and J ends lost 6 bases and 6 bases respectively, with 4 bases between them. Germline-derived CDR1 and CDR2 are SEHNR and FQNEAQ (reference sequence). In DNA form, the CDR3 reads TGTGCCAGCAGTCACGATACGCAGTATTTT. It codes for CASSHDTQYF. Filled out from reference TRBV7-9 and TRBJ2-3, the complete variable domain reads DTGVSQNPRHKITKRGQNVTFRCDPISEHNRLYWYRQTLGQGPEFLTYFQNEAQLEKSRLLSDRFSAERPKGSFSTLEIQRTEQGDSAMYLCASSHDTQYFGPGTRLTVL.

The genes are TRBV28 and TRBJ2-7; the D is unclear. The CDR3 extends over 14 amino acids. The V and J ends lost 8 bases and 4 bases respectively, with 18 bases between them. Germline CDR1 reads MDHEN; CDR2 reads SYDVKM. CDR3 in DNA: TGTGCCAGCCACGGGCCCTCCATGCTTTACGAGCAGTACTTC. Its protein product is CASHGPSMLYEQYF.

The V call is TRBV27, the J call TRBJ1-4; D is ambiguous. The germline CDR1 and CDR2 sequences are MNHEY and SMNVEV (reference sequence). V lost 8 bases to trimming and J lost 7 bases, with 5 bases between them. This CDR3 is built from 10 residues. The CDR3 protein is CASRGEKLFF. In DNA, the CDR3 is TGTGCCAGCCGCGGTGAAAAACTGTTTTTT.

The V call is TRBV4-1, the J call TRBJ2-1; D gene unclear. Germline CDR1 and CDR2: MGHRA and YSYEKL. The CDR3 sequence is 14 residues long. Trimming cost V 1 base and J 4 bases, with 8 bases left between them. The DNA for the CDR3 is TGCGCCAGCAGCCAAGTCACGGCGTACAATGAGCAGTTCTTC. This gives the protein CASSQVTAYNEQFF.